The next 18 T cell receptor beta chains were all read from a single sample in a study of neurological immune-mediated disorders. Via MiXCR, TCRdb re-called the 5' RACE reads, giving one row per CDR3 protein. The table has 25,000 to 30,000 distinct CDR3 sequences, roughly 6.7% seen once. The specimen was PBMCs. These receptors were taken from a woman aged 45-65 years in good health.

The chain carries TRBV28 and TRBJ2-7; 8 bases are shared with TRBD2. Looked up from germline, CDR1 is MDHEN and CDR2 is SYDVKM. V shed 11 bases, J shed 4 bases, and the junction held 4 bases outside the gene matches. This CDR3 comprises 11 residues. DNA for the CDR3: TGTGCCGGACTAGCAGTATACGAGCAGTACTTC. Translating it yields CAGLAVYEQYF.

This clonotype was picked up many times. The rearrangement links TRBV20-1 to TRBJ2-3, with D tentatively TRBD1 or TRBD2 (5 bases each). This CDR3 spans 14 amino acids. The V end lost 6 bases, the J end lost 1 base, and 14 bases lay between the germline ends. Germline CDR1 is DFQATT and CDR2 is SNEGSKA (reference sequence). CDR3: CSATPRDGTDTQYF. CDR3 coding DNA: TGCAGTGCCACGCCCCGGGACGGCACAGATACGCAGTATTTT.

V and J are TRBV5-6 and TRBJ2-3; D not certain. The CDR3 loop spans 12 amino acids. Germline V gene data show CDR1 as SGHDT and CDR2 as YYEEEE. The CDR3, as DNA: TGTGCTAACAGCCCTAATAGGAATACGCAGTATTTT. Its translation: CANSPNRNTQYF.

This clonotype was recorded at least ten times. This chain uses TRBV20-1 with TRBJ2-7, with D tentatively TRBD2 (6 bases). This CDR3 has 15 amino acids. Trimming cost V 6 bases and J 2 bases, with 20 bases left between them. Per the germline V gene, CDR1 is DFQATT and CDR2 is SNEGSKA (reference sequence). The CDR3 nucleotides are TGCAGTGCCGCTACGGCGGGGCGAAAGACCTACGAGCAGTACTTC. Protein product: CSAATAGRKTYEQYF.

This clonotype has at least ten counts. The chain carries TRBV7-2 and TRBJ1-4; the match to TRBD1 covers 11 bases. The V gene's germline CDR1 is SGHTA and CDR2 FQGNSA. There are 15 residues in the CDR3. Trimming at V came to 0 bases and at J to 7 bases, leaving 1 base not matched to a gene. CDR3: CASSLAGTGGEKLFF. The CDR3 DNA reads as TGTGCCAGCAGCTTAGCCGGGACAGGGGGTGAAAAACTGTTTTTT.

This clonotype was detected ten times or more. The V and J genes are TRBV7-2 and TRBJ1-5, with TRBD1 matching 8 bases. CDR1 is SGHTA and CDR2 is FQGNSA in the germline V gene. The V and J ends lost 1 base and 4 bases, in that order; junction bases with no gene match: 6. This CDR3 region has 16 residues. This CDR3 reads CASSLGGDRRNQPQHF. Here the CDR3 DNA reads TGTGCCAGCAGCTTAGGAGGGGACAGGCGAAATCAGCCCCAGCATTTT.

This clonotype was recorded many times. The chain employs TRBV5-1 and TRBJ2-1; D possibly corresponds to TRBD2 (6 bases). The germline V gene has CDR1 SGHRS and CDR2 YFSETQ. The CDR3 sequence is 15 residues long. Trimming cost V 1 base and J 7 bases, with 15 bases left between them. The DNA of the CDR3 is TGCGCCAGCAGCTTGTGGGGGGATGACCGGAATGAGCAGTTCTTC. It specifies CASSLWGDDRNEQFF.

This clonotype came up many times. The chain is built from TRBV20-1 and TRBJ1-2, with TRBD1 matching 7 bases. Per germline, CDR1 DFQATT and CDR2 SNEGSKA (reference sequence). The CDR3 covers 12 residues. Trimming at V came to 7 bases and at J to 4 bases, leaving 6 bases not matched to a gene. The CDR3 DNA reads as TGCAGTGTTGCGACAGGGTCCTATGGCTACACCTTC. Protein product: CSVATGSYGYTF.

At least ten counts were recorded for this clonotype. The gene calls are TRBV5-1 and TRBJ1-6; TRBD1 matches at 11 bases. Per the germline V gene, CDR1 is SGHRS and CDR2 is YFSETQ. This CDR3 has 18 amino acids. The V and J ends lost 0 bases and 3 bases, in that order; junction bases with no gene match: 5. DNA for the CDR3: TGCGCCAGCAGCTTGGAAGGGACAGGGGGTGGCTATAATTCACCCCTCCACTTT. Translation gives CASSLEGTGGGYNSPLHF.

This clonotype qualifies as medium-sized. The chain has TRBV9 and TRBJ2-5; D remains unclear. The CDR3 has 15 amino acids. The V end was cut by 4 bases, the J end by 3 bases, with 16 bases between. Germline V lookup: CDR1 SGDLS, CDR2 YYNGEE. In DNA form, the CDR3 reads TGTGCCAGCAGCACCTCCGGTAGCAGGAAAGAGACCCAGTACTTC. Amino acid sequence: CASSTSGSRKETQYF.

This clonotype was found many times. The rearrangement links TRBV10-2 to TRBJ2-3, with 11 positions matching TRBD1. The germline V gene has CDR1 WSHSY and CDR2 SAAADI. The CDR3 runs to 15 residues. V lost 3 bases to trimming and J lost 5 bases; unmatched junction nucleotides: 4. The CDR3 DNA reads TGCGCCAGCAGTGACGGGACAGGGGGTAGAGATACGCAGTATTTT. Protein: CASSDGTGGRDTQYF.

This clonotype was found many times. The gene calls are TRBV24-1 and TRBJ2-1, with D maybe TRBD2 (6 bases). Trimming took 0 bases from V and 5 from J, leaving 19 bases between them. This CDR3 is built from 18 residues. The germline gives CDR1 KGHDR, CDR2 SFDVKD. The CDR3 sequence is CATSDLNIWRGKNNEQFF. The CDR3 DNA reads TGTGCCACCAGTGATTTGAATATTTGGCGGGGCAAAAACAATGAGCAGTTCTTC.

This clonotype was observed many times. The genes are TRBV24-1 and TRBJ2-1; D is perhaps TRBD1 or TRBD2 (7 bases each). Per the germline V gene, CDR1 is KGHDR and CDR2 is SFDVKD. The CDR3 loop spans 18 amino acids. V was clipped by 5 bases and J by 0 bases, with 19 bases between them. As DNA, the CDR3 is TGTGCCACCAGTGCCCCAGGGGGGGGGCTGTCCTCCTACAATGAGCAGTTCTTC. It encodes CATSAPGGGLSSYNEQFF.

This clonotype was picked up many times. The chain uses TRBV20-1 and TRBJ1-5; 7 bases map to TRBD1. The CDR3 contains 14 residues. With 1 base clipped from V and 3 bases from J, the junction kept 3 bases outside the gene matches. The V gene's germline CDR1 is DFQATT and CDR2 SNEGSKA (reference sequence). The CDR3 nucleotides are TGCAGTGCTAGAGCCGGGACAGACAATCAGCCCCAGCATTTT. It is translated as CSARAGTDNQPQHF.

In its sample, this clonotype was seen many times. DNA of the CDR3: TGTGCCAGCAGTTTCAGGAATCAGCCCCAGCATTTT. Amino acid sequence: CASSFRNQPQHF. The rearrangement links TRBV27 to TRBJ1-5, with unresolved D. This CDR3 contains 12 residues. The V end lost 3 bases, the J end lost 4 bases, and 4 bases lay between the germline ends. Germline V gene lookup returns CDR1 MNHEY and CDR2 SMNVEV (reference sequence).

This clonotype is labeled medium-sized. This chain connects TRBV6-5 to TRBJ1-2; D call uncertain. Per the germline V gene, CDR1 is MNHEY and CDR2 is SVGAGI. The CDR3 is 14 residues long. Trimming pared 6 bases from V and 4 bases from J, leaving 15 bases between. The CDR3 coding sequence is TGTGCCAGCAGAAGGACCCAAGTAGGCTATGGCTACACCTTC. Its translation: CASRRTQVGYGYTF.

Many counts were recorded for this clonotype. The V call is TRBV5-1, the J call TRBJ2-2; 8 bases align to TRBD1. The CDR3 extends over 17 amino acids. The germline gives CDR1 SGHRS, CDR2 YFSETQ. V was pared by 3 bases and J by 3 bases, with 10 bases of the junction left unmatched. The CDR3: CASSSSGGGSYTGELFF. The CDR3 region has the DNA TGCGCCAGCAGCTCCTCAGGGGGCGGATCCTACACCGGGGAGCTGTTTTTT.

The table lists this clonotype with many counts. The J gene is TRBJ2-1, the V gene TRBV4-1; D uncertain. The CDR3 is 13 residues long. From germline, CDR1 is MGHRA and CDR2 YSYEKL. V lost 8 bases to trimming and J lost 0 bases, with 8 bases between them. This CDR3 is CASQGSSYNEQFF. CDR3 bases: TGCGCCAGCCAAGGAAGCTCCTACAATGAGCAGTTCTTC.